This T cell receptor beta chain was recovered during a study of blood T cell repertoires in COVID-19. Recruits, aged roughly 18 to 89 years, lived in 24 US areas. Cohort assignment relied on participant-reported clinical history. Original processing notes: Using reference gene primer amplification, nucleated cell counts were estimated. Sequenced by immunoSEQ multiplex PCR; TCRdb stores in-frame clones only, minus some. The V and J calls and clone size come from that table; D and trimming were worked out from the DNA. This sample carries a few hundred thousand clones, around nine tenths of them seen once, and the ten largest clones take over 2%. Deletions cut 6 bases from V and 0 bases from J, with 16 bases between. The CDR3 has 16 amino acids. Germline V gene sequence: CDR1 SEHNR, CDR2 FQNEAQ (reference sequence).

Sequencing was done on a sample of PBMCs or T cells enriched from blood (not recorded which). The chain joins TRBV7-9 to TRBJ2-3; D is unresolved. The sequence was collected from a woman aged 55-69 years in a cohort exposed to, infected with or recovered from COVID-19 (not recorded which). CDR3 DNA: TGTGCCAGCAGAGTTTTGGCTTTTTATAGCACAGATACGCAGTATTTT. Its translation is CASRVLAFYSTDTQYF.